The 12 T cell receptor beta chains below come from one sample, sequenced in a study of beta chain features in type 1 diabetes. Overall study findings and caveats: Type 1 diabetes patients had TCRB CDR3s that were shorter (moderately but significantly so) in all four CD4+ subsets.

The investigators reverse transcribed all of the isolated RNA, so they sequenced expressed TCRB transcripts. Assay used: immunoSEQ multiplex PCR; TCRdb lists only in-frame clones, some missing. The sample shows under 300,000 clones, over 11% of them seen only once. Antigens for these TCRs are unknown. The sequenced material came from naive CD4+ T cells from blood. The receptors come from a man aged 25-45 years with type 1 diabetes.

The gene calls are TRBV11-3 and TRBJ1-1; D unresolved. V dropped 7 bases and J dropped 1 base, with 13 bases sitting between them. There are 14 residues in the CDR3. Germline V gene data show CDR1 as SGHNT and CDR2 as YENEEA. The CDR3 bases are TGTGCCAGCACCCGCAGGAACAGGAACACTGAAGCTTTCTTT. It codes for CASTRRNRNTEAFF.

The chain has TRBV10-3 and TRBJ2-7; 7 positions match TRBD1. CDR1 ENHRY and CDR2 SYGVKD come from the germline V gene. CDR3 size: 15 residues. The V segment lost 4 bases and the J segment 0 bases; nucleotides outside the gene matches: 6. CDR3 nucleotides: TGTGCCATCAGTGGCCCCGGACAGGACTCCTACGAGCAGTACTTC. Translating gives CAISGPGQDSYEQYF.

The V call is TRBV7-8, the J call TRBJ2-5; 7 nucleotides match TRBD2. Per the germline V gene, CDR1 is SGHVS and CDR2 is FQNEAQ. The trim removed 5 bases at V and 5 bases at J, leaving 14 bases unmatched. This CDR3 comprises 16 residues. The chain's CDR3 is CASSQTGGLGHETQYF. The CDR3 region has the DNA TGTGCCAGCAGCCAAACCGGAGGACTAGGACACGAGACCCAGTACTTC. The entire variable domain, with the rest obtained from reference TRBV7-8 and TRBJ2-5, is as follows: GAGVSQSPRYKVAKRGQDVALRCDPISGHVSLFWYQQALGQGPEFLTYFQNEAQLDKSGLPSDRFFAERPEGSVSTLKIQRTQQEDSAVYLCASSQTGGLGHETQYFGPGTRLLVL.

The chain links TRBV30 to TRBJ1-2; D unresolved. With 1 base removed from V and 8 bases from J, the gap between germline ends came to 8 bases. This CDR3 has 11 amino acids. Germline V gives CDR1 GTSNPN, CDR2 SVGIG (reference sequence). DNA of the CDR3: TGTGCCTGGAGTGGGTCCTACGGCTACACCTTC. This encodes CAWSGSYGYTF.

The V call is TRBV6-5, the J call TRBJ1-5, with 11 bases lining up with TRBD1. This CDR3 spans 15 amino acids. Germline values: CDR1 MNHEY, CDR2 SVGAGI. J lost 6 bases, V lost 6 bases, and 7 bases had no gene match. The CDR3: CASSRGQGASQPQHF. The CDR3 nucleotides read TGTGCCAGCAGCCGCGGACAGGGGGCCAGTCAGCCCCAGCATTTT.

In this sample, this clone turned up a few times. The chain employs TRBV12-5 and TRBJ2-7; a weak D match, TRBD1 (5 bases). Deletions cut 0 bases from V and 1 base from J, with 16 bases between. CDR1 and CDR2 (germline): LGHNT, FRNRAP. This CDR3 is built from 17 residues. CDR3 bases: TGTGCTAGTGGTTTGGTACAGTGGCAGGGTAAATCCTACGAGCAGTACTTC. Protein sequence: CASGLVQWQGKSYEQYF.

This clone has more than one count but fewer than ten. J is TRBJ2-1 and V is TRBV11-2; weak D call: TRBD2 (6 bases). Deletions cut 5 bases from V and 0 bases from J, with 11 bases between. Looked up from germline, CDR1 is SGHAT and CDR2 is FQNNGV. This CDR3 region has 15 residues. The CDR3 DNA follows: TGTGCCAGCAGCCCGATAGCGGCCTCCTACAATGAGCAGTTCTTC. This translates into CASSPIAASYNEQFF.

This clone was counted a few times. This rearrangement joins TRBV5-1 to TRBJ2-1; 7 bases line up with TRBD1. The V segment lost 0 bases and the J segment 7 bases; nucleotides outside the gene matches: 7. This CDR3 contains 15 residues. The germline CDR1 and CDR2 sequences are SGHRS and YFSETQ. Here the CDR3 reads CASSLEPGGLNEQFF. The CDR3 DNA is TGCGCCAGCAGCTTGGAGCCAGGGGGTTTGAATGAGCAGTTCTTC.

The chain links TRBV11-3 to TRBJ2-5, with 8 nucleotides matching TRBD1. This CDR3 region has 13 residues. Germline V gene data show CDR1 as SGHNT and CDR2 as YENEEA. V shed 4 bases, J shed 5 bases, and the junction held 3 bases outside the gene matches. The CDR3: CASSSGQGETQYF. CDR3 nucleotides: TGTGCCAGCAGCTCCGGACAGGGTGAGACCCAGTACTTC.

The V call is TRBV19, the J call TRBJ1-5; 7 bases match TRBD1. The ends lost 10 bases at V and 6 bases at J; junction bases unmatched: 6. CDR3 length equals 12 residues. CDR1 LNHDA and CDR2 SQIVND come from the germline V gene (reference sequence). This CDR3 reads CAIGTAAQPQHF. CDR3 sequence (DNA): TGTGCCATAGGGACAGCGGCTCAGCCCCAGCATTTT.

This rearrangement joins TRBV7-9 to TRBJ2-3; 8 positions match TRBD2. The CDR3 spans 17 residues. Per germline, CDR1 SEHNR and CDR2 FQNEAQ (reference sequence). Losses at the gene ends were 0 bases for V and 0 bases for J; bases not matched to a gene: 5. The CDR3 sequence is CASSLAFQRGSTDTQYF. The DNA of the CDR3 is TGTGCCAGCAGCTTAGCGTTCCAGCGGGGGAGCACAGATACGCAGTATTTT.

The chain recombines TRBV18 with TRBJ2-1; D gene ambiguous. Deletions cut 3 bases from V and 8 bases from J, with 14 bases between. CDR1 KGHSH and CDR2 LQKENI come from the germline V gene. The CDR3 loop spans 14 amino acids. The CDR3 loop reads CASSPGTRVHEQFF. The DNA of the CDR3 is TGTGCCAGCTCACCGGGCACAAGAGTCCATGAGCAGTTCTTC.